This T cell receptor beta chain derives from a study of identical twins. Overall study results and limits: Insertions were fewer in abundant cord blood beta clonotypes, whereas memory repertoires showed none of this pattern. An excess of low generation probability was shown by twin-shared out-of-frame alpha sequences.

Template switching added a universal primer binding site, and final cDNA carried unique molecular identifiers. TCRdb passed the 5' RACE reads through MiXCR, listing each CDR3 protein once. Among fewer than 650,000 distinct CDR3 sequences, just under 10% were seen once, and the ten largest hold 2.5% to 3.5%. Of note for this clonotype: Its antigen is undetermined.

Healthy Caucasians supplied all donations. Germline lookup yields CDR1 SQVTM and CDR2 ANQGSEA. V was trimmed by 4 bases and J by 4 bases, leaving 10 bases between them. CDR3 length equals 13 residues. The same data also contributed to another study, on yellow fever vaccine responses in identical twins.

Material: PBMCs. The sequence was collected from a woman aged 18-29 years in good health. The chain recombines TRBV29-1 with TRBJ2-2; TRBD1 or TRBD2 may be the D gene (6 bases each). The CDR3 here is CSVAQGGTGELFF. The CDR3, as DNA: TGCAGCGTTGCACAGGGAGGCACCGGGGAGCTGTTTTTT.